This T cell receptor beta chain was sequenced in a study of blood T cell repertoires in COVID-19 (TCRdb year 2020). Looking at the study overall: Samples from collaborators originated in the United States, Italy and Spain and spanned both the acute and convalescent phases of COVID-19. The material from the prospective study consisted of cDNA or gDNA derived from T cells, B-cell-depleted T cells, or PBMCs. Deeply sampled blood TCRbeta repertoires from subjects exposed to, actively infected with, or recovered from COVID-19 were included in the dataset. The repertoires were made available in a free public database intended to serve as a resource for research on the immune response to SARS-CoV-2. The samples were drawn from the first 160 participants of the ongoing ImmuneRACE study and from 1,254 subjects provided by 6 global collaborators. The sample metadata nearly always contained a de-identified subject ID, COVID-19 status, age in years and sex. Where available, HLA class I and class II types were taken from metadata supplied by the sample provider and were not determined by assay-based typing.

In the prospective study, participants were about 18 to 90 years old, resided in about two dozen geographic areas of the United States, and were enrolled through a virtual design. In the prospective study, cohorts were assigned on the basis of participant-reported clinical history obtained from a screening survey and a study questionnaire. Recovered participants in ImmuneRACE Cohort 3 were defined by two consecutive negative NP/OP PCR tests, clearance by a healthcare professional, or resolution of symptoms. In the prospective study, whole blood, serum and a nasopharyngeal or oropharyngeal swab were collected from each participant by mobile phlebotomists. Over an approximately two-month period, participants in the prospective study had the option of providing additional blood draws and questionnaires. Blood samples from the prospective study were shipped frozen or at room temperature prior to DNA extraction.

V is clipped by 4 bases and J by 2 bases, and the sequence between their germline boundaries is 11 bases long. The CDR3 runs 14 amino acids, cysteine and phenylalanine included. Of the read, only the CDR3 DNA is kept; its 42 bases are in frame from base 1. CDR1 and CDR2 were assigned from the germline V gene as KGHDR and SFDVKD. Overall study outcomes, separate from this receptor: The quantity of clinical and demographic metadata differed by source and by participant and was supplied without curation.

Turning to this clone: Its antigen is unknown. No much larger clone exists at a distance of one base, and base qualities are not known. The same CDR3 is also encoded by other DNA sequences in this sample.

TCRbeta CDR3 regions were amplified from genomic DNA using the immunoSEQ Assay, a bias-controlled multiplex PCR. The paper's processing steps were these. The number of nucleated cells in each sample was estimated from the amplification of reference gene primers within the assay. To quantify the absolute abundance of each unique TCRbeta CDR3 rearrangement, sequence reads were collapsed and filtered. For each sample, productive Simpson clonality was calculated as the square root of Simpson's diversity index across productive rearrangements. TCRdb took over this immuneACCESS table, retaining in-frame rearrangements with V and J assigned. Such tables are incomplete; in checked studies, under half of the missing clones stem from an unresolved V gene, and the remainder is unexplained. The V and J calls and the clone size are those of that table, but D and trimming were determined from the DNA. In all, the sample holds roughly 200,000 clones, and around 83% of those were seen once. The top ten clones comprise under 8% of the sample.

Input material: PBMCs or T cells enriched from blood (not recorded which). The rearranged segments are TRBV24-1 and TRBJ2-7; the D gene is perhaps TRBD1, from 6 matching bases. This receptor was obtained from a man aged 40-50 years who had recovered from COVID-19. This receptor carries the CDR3 CATSDPTGPYEQYF. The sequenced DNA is TGTGCCACCAGTGACCCGACAGGTCCCTACGAGCAGTACTTC.